The 21 T cell receptor beta chains reported below all come from one sample, sequenced in a study of T cell responses to AZD1222 COVID-19 vaccine. Libraries were prepared by immunoSEQ multiplex PCR; TCRdb keeps only in-frame clonotypes and omits some of them. The repertoire holds 150,000 to 200,000 clones, with approximately 94% as singletons. The sample in question was peripheral blood, obtained on day 0 of AZD1222 vaccination. These TCRs come from an adult in good health.

This chain joins TRBV11-2 and TRBJ2-1, with D maybe TRBD1 (6 bases). V dropped 2 bases and J dropped 3 bases, with 11 bases sitting between them. This CDR3 has 15 residues. Germline assignment: CDR1 SGHAT and CDR2 FQNNGV. The chain's CDR3 is CASSLSQGGYNEQFF. The CDR3 region has the DNA TGTGCCAGCAGCTTATCACAGGGTGGCTACAATGAGCAGTTCTTC.

The chain recombines TRBV28 with TRBJ2-2; no definite D call. Trimming took off 6 bases at V and 2 bases at J, with 7 bases between the two ends. The CDR3 spans 13 residues. Germline values: CDR1 MDHEN, CDR2 SYDVKM. CDR3 in amino acids: CASRVFNTGELFF. The CDR3 coding sequence is TGTGCCAGCAGGGTCTTTAACACCGGGGAGCTGTTTTTT. Supplemented by reference TRBV28 and TRBJ2-2, the full variable domain reads DVKVTQSSRYLVKRTGEKVFLECVQDMDHENMFWYRQDPGLGLRLIYFSYDVKMKEKGDIPEGYSVSREKKERFSLILESASTNQTSMYLCASRVFNTGELFFGEGSRLTVL.

V gene TRBV27 combines with J gene TRBJ1-1; D unclear. With 3 bases removed from V and 4 bases from J, the gap between germline ends came to 12 bases. Germline V gives CDR1 MNHEY, CDR2 SMNVEV (reference sequence). The CDR3 loop spans 14 amino acids. The CDR3 DNA is TGTGCCAGCAGTTTGACGGACCCAGGCACTGAAGCTTTCTTT. Protein product: CASSLTDPGTEAFF.

The V and J genes are TRBV7-2 and TRBJ2-3; D not resolved. The V gene's germline CDR1 is SGHTA and CDR2 FQGNSA. V dropped 1 base and J dropped 0 bases, with 17 bases sitting between them. This CDR3 spans 18 amino acids. The CDR3, as DNA: TGTGCCAGCAGCTTAGGATGGGTTTCGACTCTCAGCACAGATACGCAGTATTTT. Translation: CASSLGWVSTLSTDTQYF.

The rearrangement uses TRBV28 and TRBJ1-1; D not certain. V lost 5 bases and J 8 bases, leaving 9 bases between the germline ends. The CDR3 totals 11 residues. The germline gives CDR1 MDHEN, CDR2 SYDVKM. CDR3 nucleotide sequence: TGTGCCAGCAGTCCCCAGTCCGAAGCTTTCTTT. It is translated as CASSPQSEAFF.

The J gene is TRBJ2-3, the V gene TRBV5-1, with D perhaps matching TRBD2 (6 bases). Germline lookup yields CDR1 SGHRS and CDR2 YFSETQ. The CDR3 runs 13 residues. V lost 1 base to trimming and J lost 5 bases, with 8 bases between them. CDR3 DNA sequence: TGCGCCAGCAGCTTGTCGGGGGAAGATACGCAGTATTTT. It codes for CASSLSGEDTQYF.

Of note for this clone: One junction end disagrees with the germline gene, perhaps due to a read error. This chain connects TRBV7-3 to TRBJ2-1; D might be TRBD1 or TRBD2, each matching 5 bases. Germline CDR1 reads SGHTA; CDR2 reads FQGTGA. The CDR3 loop spans 19 amino acids. Here the CDR3 reads CASSLLSDGTRSSYNEQFF. CDR3 nucleotide sequence: TGTGCTAGCAGCCTCCTCTCCGACGGGACGCGAAGCTCCTACAATGAGCAGTTCTTC.

V and J are TRBV19 and TRBJ2-7, with TRBD2 identical over 10 bases. Germline V gene lookup returns CDR1 LNHDA and CDR2 SQIVND (reference sequence). CDR3 length equals 14 residues. With V trimmed by 5 bases and J by 4 bases, 5 bases remained unmatched. For the CDR3, the DNA is TGTGCCAGTAGTTATACTAGCGGGGCGTACGAGCAGTACTTC. Its protein is CASSYTSGAYEQYF.

In regard to this clone: Distinct nucleotide sequences in the sample also encode this CDR3. The V and J genes are TRBV5-1 and TRBJ1-2, with TRBD1 matching 8 bases. Germline V gene lookup returns CDR1 SGHRS and CDR2 YFSETQ. With V trimmed by 4 bases and J by 4 bases, 3 bases remained unmatched. CDR3 length equals 13 residues. As DNA, the CDR3 is TGCGCCAGCAGCCCCGGACAGGGCTATGGCTACACCTTC. Translated, it gives CASSPGQGYGYTF.

In this sample, this clone turned up a few times. J is TRBJ2-2 and V is TRBV18, with D perhaps TRBD1 (6 bases). Germline V gene data show CDR1 as KGHSH and CDR2 as LQKENI. Between the trimmed V and J ends, which lost 1 base and 6 bases, there was a span of 6 bases. The CDR3 is 13 residues long. The DNA of the CDR3 is TGTGCCAGCTCACCACAGGGGGCCGGGGAGCTGTTTTTT. This translates into CASSPQGAGELFF.

This clone was detected only a few times. V gene TRBV7-6 combines with J gene TRBJ2-5; 14 nucleotides align to TRBD2. Trimming removed 5 bases from V and 3 bases from J; junction bases left unmatched: 14. CDR1 is SGHVS and CDR2 is FNYEAQ in the germline V gene. This CDR3 is 19 amino acids long. The CDR3 DNA follows: TGTGCCAGCAGCACCCGACTAGCGGGAGGGATTAGGTTGGAAGAGACCCAGTACTTC. It translates to CASSTRLAGGIRLEETQYF.

The CDR3 loop is CAIQGAFGQPQHF. CDR3 bases: TGTGCCATCCAGGGGGCTTTTGGTCAGCCCCAGCATTTT. The chain combines TRBV28 with TRBJ1-5; 8 bases are a match to TRBD1. V lost 10 bases and J lost 6; bases outside the gene matches: 8. Per the germline V gene, CDR1 is MDHEN and CDR2 is SYDVKM. This CDR3 spans 13 amino acids.

The chain combines TRBV5-4 with TRBJ2-7; TRBD1 matches at 9 bases. The CDR3 runs 15 residues. Germline values: CDR1 SGHNT, CDR2 YYREEE (reference sequence). The junction had 10 bases not matched to a gene; V was cut back by 4 bases and J by 5 bases. CDR3 protein: CASSQTGGTFHEQYF. The CDR3 DNA reads as TGTGCCAGCAGCCAGACAGGGGGTACCTTTCACGAGCAGTACTTC. The variable domain in full, with the rest retrieved from reference TRBV5-4 and TRBJ2-7, is ETGVTQSPTHLIKTRGQQVTLRCSSQSGHNTVSWYQQALGQGPQFIFQYYREEENGRGNFPPRFSGLQFPNYSSELNVNALELDDSALYLCASSQTGGTFHEQYFGPGTRLTVT.

The rearrangement uses TRBV5-1 and TRBJ1-2, with D hard to call. CDR1 SGHRS and CDR2 YFSETQ come from the germline V gene. The V end lost 4 bases, the J end lost 8 bases, and 12 bases lay between the germline ends. The CDR3 loop spans 12 amino acids. The chain's CDR3 is CASSPDGAGYTF. In DNA, the CDR3 is TGCGCCAGCAGCCCGGACGGTGCGGGCTACACCTTC. Complete variable domain (other parts from reference TRBV5-1 and TRBJ1-2): KAGVTQTPRYLIKTRGQQVTLSCSPISGHRSVSWYQQTPGQGLQFLFEYFSETQRNKGNFPGRFSGRQFSNSRSEMNVSTLELGDSALYLCASSPDGAGYTFGSGTRLTVV.

V and J are TRBV4-1 and TRBJ1-5; the match to TRBD1 covers 7 bases. Unmatched junction bases numbered 6, after V lost 2 bases and J lost 5 bases. This CDR3 region has 15 residues. The germline V gene has CDR1 MGHRA and CDR2 YSYEKL. The CDR3 DNA reads TGCGCCAGCAGCCAAAAAGACAGGGATGATCAGCCCCAGCATTTT. Its translation is CASSQKDRDDQPQHF.

A single count supports this clone. The rearrangement joins TRBV6-5 to TRBJ2-1, with D unresolved. Trimming removed 8 bases from V and 4 bases from J, with 15 bases in between. The CDR3 is made up of 14 amino acids. The germline gives CDR1 MNHEY, CDR2 SVGAGI. The chain's CDR3 is CASQITQSYNEQFF. CDR3 coding DNA: TGTGCCAGCCAGATTACCCAGAGTTACAATGAGCAGTTCTTC.

This chain links TRBV4-1 with TRBJ1-1; D is unresolved. Germline V gene sequence: CDR1 MGHRA, CDR2 YSYEKL. The CDR3 runs 14 residues. Trimming took 0 bases from V and 5 from J, leaving 10 bases between them. This CDR3 is CASSQEGGRTEAFF. CDR3 DNA sequence: TGCGCCAGCAGCCAAGAGGGAGGGAGGACTGAAGCTTTCTTT.

CDR3 in amino acids: CASSFSRNEQFF. CDR3 in DNA: TGCGCCAGCAGCTTTTCCCGAAATGAGCAGTTCTTC. The chain is built from TRBV5-1 and TRBJ2-1, with unresolved D. This CDR3 is 12 amino acids long. Germline V gives CDR1 SGHRS, CDR2 YFSETQ. Trimming took 2 bases from V and 7 from J, leaving 7 bases between them.

This chain connects TRBV5-1 to TRBJ2-7; 9 bases map to TRBD1. There are 15 residues in the CDR3. V trimming: 5 bases; J trimming: 7 bases; junction bases outside the gene matches: 13. The germline V gene encodes CDR1 SGHRS and CDR2 YFSETQ. CDR3 amino acids: CASSLDGQGMLEQYF. The CDR3 bases are TGCGCCAGCAGTCTTGACGGACAGGGGATGCTTGAGCAGTACTTC.

The chain joins TRBV10-3 to TRBJ2-1; D is undetermined. Germline lookup yields CDR1 ENHRY and CDR2 SYGVKD. The CDR3 consists of 14 residues. V dropped 3 bases and J dropped 5 bases, with 11 bases sitting between them. The DNA of the CDR3 is TGTGCCATCAGTGACGGAAGTTTCGACAATGAGCAGTTCTTC. Its translation: CAISDGSFDNEQFF.

The genes are TRBV11-3 and TRBJ2-1; 10 bases map to TRBD2. Germline loops: CDR1 SGHNT, CDR2 YENEEA. J was trimmed by 9 bases and V by 4 bases; bases with no gene match: 6. This CDR3 contains 14 residues. CDR3 bases: TGTGCCAGCAGCTCAAGCGGGAGGGCCAGTGAGCAGTTCTTC. Its protein product is CASSSSGRASEQFF.